The source of this TCR beta chain is a study of cytomegalovirus exposure and HLA in healthy donors. Points from the study as a whole: Accurate HLA-A and HLA-B prediction from TCR beta sequences was reported for most subjects.

Trimming at V came to 6 bases and at J to 7 bases, leaving 6 bases not matched to a gene. From germline, CDR1 is WNHNN and CDR2 SYGVQD (reference sequence). The CDR3 spans 15 residues. This clone was detected once. What it binds is unknown. PCR was performed using 60 Vbeta and 13 Jbeta primers. Clones were sequenced by immunoSEQ multiplex PCR, and TCRdb holds only the in-frame ones, with some missing. The sample carries about 140,000 clones, around 77% recorded once. The clonotype originates from a young man in good health and CMV-seronegative. This chain connects TRBV10-1 to TRBJ2-1; 13 nucleotides line up with TRBD2. The sequenced sample was PBMCs. The CDR3 DNA follows: TGCGCCAGCAGCCCCGGACTAGCGGGAGTTAATGAGCAGTTCTTC. This codes for CASSPGLAGVNEQFF.